This entry concerns a single T cell receptor (beta chain). This sample stems from a study of response to subunit inactivated influenza vaccine. MiXCR, run by TCRdb on the RT-PCR reads, gives a single entry per CDR3 protein. The sample lists some 500,000 distinct CDR3 sequences, around 13% occurring once. V was shortened by 3 bases and J by 5 bases, with 11 bases between the two germline ends. Germline values: CDR1 ENHRY, CDR2 SYGVKD. The CDR3 extends over 14 amino acids. This sequence joins TRBV10-3 and TRBJ1-3; the D gene is possibly TRBD1 (6 bases). Sequenced here: PBMCs from blood, sampled 45 days after vaccination. The sequence derives from a man aged 50 or older who received an inactivated influenza vaccine. For the CDR3, the DNA is TGTGCCATCAGTGATGGGGGGCTGAGAAACACCATATATTTT. This codes for CAISDGGLRNTIYF.